What follows describes a single T cell receptor (beta chain). The target antigen is unknown. These data are taken from a study of cytomegalovirus exposure and HLA in healthy donors. As for the study in general: A preliminary data release comprised tens of millions of unique TCRs obtained from HLA-typed donors. Study outcomes and limitations: As confirmed in vitro, three CMV-associated chains were specific for CMV antigens.

Vbeta (60) and Jbeta (13) primers were used in the PCR. The method was immunoSEQ multiplex PCR; TCRdb's version includes in-frame clones alone and lacks a portion of them. This table has 85,000 to 130,000 clones, more than 75% appearing once. When sampled, the donors appeared nominally healthy, though they likely had unrecorded immune exposures. This receptor was obtained from a woman younger than 35 in good health and CMV-seropositive. What was sequenced was PBMCs.

This CDR3 reads CASSEGLAGGPGDTQYF. The CDR3 DNA sequence: TGCGCCAGCAGTGAAGGGCTAGCGGGAGGGCCAGGAGATACGCAGTATTTT. The rearrangement joins TRBV10-1 to TRBJ2-3; 12 positions agree with TRBD2. V shed 3 bases, J shed 5 bases, and the junction held 9 bases outside the gene matches. CDR1 is WNHNN, CDR2 SYGVQD, per germline (reference sequence). The CDR3 runs 17 residues.